These 27 T cell receptor beta chains originate from one sample sequenced in a study of shared clonotypes between healthy human individuals. Using immunoSEQ multiplex PCR, the repertoire was profiled, and TCRdb retains in-frame clones only, with some absent. The sample shows about 610,000 clones, 95% to 97% of them seen only once. Naive CD8 cells lacked CD45RO and underwent positive selection for CCR7, leaving out terminally differentiated effector memory CD45RA+ cells. The sequencing input was naive CD8+ T cells sorted from blood. These receptors were collected from a woman aged 30 to 39 in good health.

V is TRBV27 and J is TRBJ2-7; D not certain. Germline V gene sequence: CDR1 MNHEY, CDR2 SMNVEV (reference sequence). The ends were cut back, 6 bases at V and 2 bases at J, with 17 bases in the middle. This CDR3 region has 15 residues. The CDR3 region is CASSPSVRAAYEQYF. For the CDR3, the DNA is TGTGCCAGCAGCCCCTCGGTTCGCGCCGCCTACGAGCAGTACTTC.

This clone was observed once. Other DNA sequences from this sample encode an identical CDR3 as well. This rearrangement joins TRBV27 to TRBJ2-1; TRBD2 matches at 12 bases. Germline loops: CDR1 MNHEY, CDR2 SMNVEV (reference sequence). V dropped 6 bases and J dropped 4; count of bases not matched to a gene: 1. The CDR3 runs 14 residues. The CDR3 region is CASSLAGGYNEQFF. In DNA form, the CDR3 reads TGTGCCAGCAGCCTAGCGGGAGGGTACAATGAGCAGTTCTTC.

The J gene is TRBJ2-3, the V gene TRBV28; TRBD2 might be the D (6 bases). This CDR3 contains 17 residues. Germline V lookup: CDR1 MDHEN, CDR2 SYDVKM. Between the trimmed V and J ends, which lost 3 bases and 4 bases, there was a span of 20 bases. DNA for the CDR3: TGTGCCAGCAGTTTCCCCCCAGGGACTTCAAGGGCAGATACGCAGTATTTT. It codes for CASSFPPGTSRADTQYF.

This chain connects TRBV11-3 to TRBJ1-3; tentatively, D is TRBD1 (6 bases). The CDR3 is 16 residues long. The germline V and J ends were trimmed by 5 bases and 0 bases, with 14 bases remaining between them. Germline-derived CDR1 and CDR2 are SGHNT and YENEEA. The CDR3 spells CASSGGQNCSGNTIYF. The DNA of the CDR3 is TGTGCCAGCAGCGGGGGGCAAAACTGCTCTGGAAACACCATATATTTT.

This rearrangement joins TRBV5-4 to TRBJ2-7; D call uncertain. CDR3 length equals 14 residues. Trimming removed 5 bases from V and 5 bases from J, with 17 bases in between. Germline values: CDR1 SGHNT, CDR2 YYREEE (reference sequence). The CDR3 protein is CASSPGGLVHEQYF. The CDR3 coding sequence is TGTGCCAGCAGTCCCGGTGGGTTGGTGCACGAGCAGTACTTC.

This rearrangement joins TRBV14 to TRBJ2-7; no firm D call. Germline assignment: CDR1 SGHDN and CDR2 FVKESK. The CDR3 has 14 amino acids. The V gene lost 2 bases and the J gene lost 3 bases, with 11 bases spanning the gap. The CDR3 loop reads CASSQYVSGYEQYF. The CDR3 DNA is TGTGCCAGCAGCCAATACGTATCGGGCTACGAGCAGTACTTC.

This clone came up once. The V call is TRBV28, the J call TRBJ2-1, with TRBD2 identical over 8 bases. The CDR3 loop spans 15 amino acids. Germline-derived CDR1 and CDR2 are MDHEN and SYDVKM. With V trimmed by 8 bases and J by 3 bases, 9 bases remained unmatched. The CDR3 DNA sequence: TGTGCCAGCTCGAGACCGGGACTAGGCTACAATGAGCAGTTCTTC. Its translation is CASSRPGLGYNEQFF. Drawing the rest from reference TRBV28 and TRBJ2-1, the complete variable domain is DVKVTQSSRYLVKRTGEKVFLECVQDMDHENMFWYRQDPGLGLRLIYFSYDVKMKEKGDIPEGYSVSREKKERFSLILESASTNQTSMYLCASSRPGLGYNEQFFGPGTRLTVL.

A few counts support this clone. CDR3 DNA sequence: TGTGCCATCAGTGAAACCACTAGCGCGAGCTCCTACAATGAGCAGTTCTTC. Its translation is CAISETTSASSYNEQFF. This chain joins TRBV10-3 and TRBJ2-1; TRBD2 matches 7 bases. The CDR3 totals 17 residues. Germline assignment: CDR1 ENHRY and CDR2 SYGVKD. J lost 0 bases, V lost 3 bases, and 8 bases had no gene match.

V usage is TRBV27 and J usage is TRBJ2-7, with D possibly being TRBD1 or TRBD2 (5 bases each). Germline V gene sequence: CDR1 MNHEY, CDR2 SMNVEV (reference sequence). V gave up 6 bases and J gave up 4 bases, with 19 bases separating them. The CDR3 has 15 amino acids. In DNA, the CDR3 is TGTGCCAGCAGCCCCGATTTGGGGGTGTCTTACGAGCAGTACTTC. It encodes CASSPDLGVSYEQYF.

This CDR3 is CASSEAPGGGLTDTQYF. The CDR3 nucleotides read TGTGCCAGCAGTGAAGCGCCGGGCGGGGGCCTCACAGATACGCAGTATTTT. The chain carries TRBV6-1 and TRBJ2-3; D is perhaps TRBD2 (7 bases). The CDR3 is 17 residues long. Deletions cut 0 bases from V and 2 bases from J, with 15 bases between. Germline CDR1 and CDR2: MNHNS and SASEGT.

The chain employs TRBV18 and TRBJ1-2, with TRBD1 matching 8 bases. Germline lookup yields CDR1 KGHSH and CDR2 LQKENI. There are 17 residues in the CDR3. V lost 3 bases to trimming and J lost 6 bases; unmatched junction nucleotides: 15. CDR3: CASSPGTGIDEHHGYTF. The CDR3 bases are TGTGCCAGCTCACCTGGGACAGGTATTGATGAACATCATGGCTACACCTTC.

The V call is TRBV28, the J call TRBJ1-1, with 7 bases matching TRBD1. Germline lookup yields CDR1 MDHEN and CDR2 SYDVKM. After removal of 1 base from V and 1 base from J, the junction contained 3 bases not matched to a gene. CDR3 size: 15 residues. CDR3 sequence (DNA): TGTGCCAGCAGTTTATATGCAGGGGGGAACACTGAAGCTTTCTTT. As protein: CASSLYAGGNTEAFF.

The J gene is TRBJ1-6, the V gene TRBV4-1; D unclear. This CDR3 has 14 residues. The germline V gene has CDR1 MGHRA and CDR2 YSYEKL. V lost 7 bases, J lost 7 bases, and 14 bases lay in between. In nucleotides, the CDR3 is TGCGCCAGCAAGGACCCCTATAGCAATTCACCCCTCCACTTT. Encoded protein: CASKDPYSNSPLHF.

The chain has TRBV10-3 and TRBJ2-5; the D gene is possibly TRBD2 (5 bases). Trimming took 10 bases from V and 5 from J, leaving 17 bases between them. The CDR3 has 13 residues. Germline V gene data show CDR1 as ENHRY and CDR2 as SYGVKD. The DNA of the CDR3 is TGTGCCACCAATAACGGGAAAAAGGAGACCCAGTACTTC. It translates to CATNNGKKETQYF.

Notes on this clone: In the same sample, other DNA sequences code for this CDR3. This rearrangement joins TRBV27 to TRBJ1-1; D is unresolved. CDR1 and CDR2 from the germline V gene are MNHEY and SMNVEV (reference sequence). Trimming removed 3 bases from V and 2 bases from J, with 7 bases in between. The CDR3 is 13 amino acids. CDR3 loop: CASSFSVNTEAFF. As DNA, the CDR3 is TGTGCCAGCAGTTTTTCAGTTAACACTGAAGCTTTCTTT.

In DNA form, the CDR3 reads TGTGCCAGCAGTTTGTTATCCAGGGGCAATGAGCAGTTCTTC. Its protein is CASSLLSRGNEQFF. The chain uses TRBV28 and TRBJ2-1, with D possibly being TRBD1 (6 bases). The CDR3 contains 14 residues. The V end lost 3 bases, the J end lost 6 bases, and 12 bases lay between the germline ends. CDR1 is MDHEN, CDR2 SYDVKM, per germline.

This rearrangement joins TRBV27 to TRBJ2-7, with D perhaps matching TRBD1 (6 bases). Germline V gene sequence: CDR1 MNHEY, CDR2 SMNVEV (reference sequence). The length of the CDR3 is 15 residues. V was cut by 5 bases and J by 0 bases, with 14 bases left in between. The chain's CDR3 is CASSVNRASSYEQYF. DNA for the CDR3: TGTGCCAGCAGTGTAAACAGGGCCAGCTCCTACGAGCAGTACTTC.

The rearrangement uses TRBV15 and TRBJ2-2, with a possible D match to TRBD2 (6 bases). Germline values: CDR1 LNHNV, CDR2 YYDKDF (reference sequence). The CDR3 contains 16 residues. Trimming left V 5 bases short and J 4 bases short, with 17 bases between. CDR3 loop: CATSLPPGASTGELFF. The CDR3 DNA sequence: TGTGCCACCAGCTTGCCTCCGGGAGCTTCCACCGGGGAGCTGTTTTTT.

The V and J genes are TRBV4-2 and TRBJ2-1; possible D gene TRBD1, 6 bases. Germline values: CDR1 LGHNA, CDR2 YNFKEQ. The CDR3 runs to 16 residues. The V and J ends lost 3 bases and 8 bases respectively, with 20 bases between them. CDR3 protein: CASSQALGAEDHEQFF. CDR3 DNA sequence: TGTGCCAGCAGCCAGGCCCTGGGGGCGGAGGACCATGAGCAGTTCTTC.

The rearrangement uses TRBV10-3 and TRBJ1-5; TRBD1 agrees at 9 bases. The length of the CDR3 is 15 residues. The J segment lost 7 bases and the V segment lost 7 bases, leaving 11 bases of the junction unmatched. Per the germline V gene, CDR1 is ENHRY and CDR2 is SYGVKD. The DNA for the CDR3 is TGTGCCATCAAATCCCGGGACAGGGTATACCAGCCCCAGCATTTT. This sequence encodes CAIKSRDRVYQPQHF.

The chain couples TRBV5-1 to TRBJ2-1; D not certain. The CDR3 consists of 14 residues. Trimming pared 2 bases from V and 0 bases from J, leaving 6 bases between. Germline V CDR1 and CDR2: SGHRS, YFSETQ. CDR3 residues: CASSFGSSYNEQFF. CDR3 in DNA: TGCGCCAGCAGCTTTGGATCCTCCTACAATGAGCAGTTCTTC.

The chain links TRBV28 to TRBJ1-1, with 7 nucleotides matching TRBD1. The trim removed 7 bases at V and 0 bases at J, leaving 11 bases unmatched. The CDR3 length is 16 residues. Per germline, CDR1 MDHEN and CDR2 SYDVKM. The CDR3 DNA sequence: TGTGCCAGCACTGAATTCGCCGGGACAGTGAACACTGAAGCTTTCTTT. It yields the protein CASTEFAGTVNTEAFF. The full variable domain, with the rest looked up from reference TRBV28 and TRBJ1-1, is DVKVTQSSRYLVKRTGEKVFLECVQDMDHENMFWYRQDPGLGLRLIYFSYDVKMKEKGDIPEGYSVSREKKERFSLILESASTNQTSMYLCASTEFAGTVNTEAFFGQGTRLTVV.

This chain uses TRBV13 with TRBJ2-3; 7 nucleotides agree with TRBD1. Germline V gene lookup returns CDR1 PRHDT and CDR2 FYEKMQ (reference sequence). The V segment lost 5 bases and the J segment 4 bases; nucleotides outside the gene matches: 3. This CDR3 comprises 13 residues. DNA of the CDR3: TGTGCCAGCAGCCAAGGGGGCGCAGATACGCAGTATTTT. It is translated as CASSQGGADTQYF.

The gene calls are TRBV15 and TRBJ2-1; D possibly matches TRBD1 or TRBD2 (6 bases each). The CDR3 runs 15 residues. The germline gives CDR1 LNHNV, CDR2 YYDKDF (reference sequence). V was clipped by 3 bases and J by 0 bases, with 9 bases between them. The chain's CDR3 is CATSSWGASYNEQFF. CDR3 coding DNA: TGTGCCACCAGCAGTTGGGGGGCCTCCTACAATGAGCAGTTCTTC.

The genes are TRBV11-2 and TRBJ2-1, with 10 bases that match TRBD1. V was clipped by 4 bases and J by 3 bases; unmatched bases: 3. This CDR3 is 15 amino acids long. Germline values: CDR1 SGHAT, CDR2 FQNNGV. The CDR3 sequence: CASSSGQGRYNEQFF. The CDR3 DNA reads as TGTGCCAGCAGCTCGGGACAGGGGCGCTACAATGAGCAGTTCTTC.

The V call is TRBV27, the J call TRBJ2-7, with a weak D call TRBD1 (5 bases). V lost 0 bases and J lost 1, with 10 bases in between. The CDR3 extends over 15 amino acids. Germline V CDR1 and CDR2: MNHEY, SMNVEV (reference sequence). The chain's CDR3 is CASSLSNGASYEQYF. CDR3 nucleotides: TGTGCCAGCAGTTTATCAAATGGGGCTTCCTACGAGCAGTACTTC.

The chain is built from TRBV19 and TRBJ2-1, with a weak D call TRBD2 (6 bases). The CDR3 spans 17 residues. Deletions cut 5 bases from V and 7 bases from J, with 24 bases between. Germline-derived CDR1 and CDR2 are LNHDA and SQIVND (reference sequence). CDR3 sequence: CASSPEGSRGSTNEQFF. The DNA of the CDR3 is TGTGCCAGTAGTCCGGAGGGCAGCCGCGGGTCGACGAATGAGCAGTTCTTC.